This T cell receptor beta chain was retrieved from a study of T cell responses to AZD1222 COVID-19 vaccine. Comment on this clone: No antigen is known for it.

Overall study results and limits: Nearly half of the spike-specific TCRs reportedly recognize variant regions that carry no mutations. No repertoire was sampled before or during the peak T cell response, only after it. Females outnumbered males among donors, who were mostly white British; clonal diversity was possibly underestimated.

Clones were sequenced by immunoSEQ multiplex PCR, and TCRdb holds only the in-frame ones, with some missing. The sample includes about 120,000 clones, 80% to 90% of them seen just once. Germline assignment: CDR1 LGHDT and CDR2 YNNKEL (reference sequence). The CDR3 is 14 residues long. Trimming cost V 4 bases and J 5 bases; bases outside gene matches: 7. The rearrangement uses TRBV3-1 (or the pseudogene TRBV3-2) and TRBJ2-7; 8 bases line up with TRBD1. The sequence was obtained from an adult in good health. The sequenced sample was peripheral blood, obtained on day 0 of MenACWY control vaccination. The CDR3 DNA reads TGTGCCAGCAGCCGTCGTTCACAGGGGGACGAGCAGTACTTC. This sequence encodes CASSRRSQGDEQYF.